These 18 T cell receptor beta chains came from one sample sequenced in a study of blood T cells in healthy people across ages (dated by TCRdb to between 2014 and 2016). Library preparation was by 5' RACE. Sequencing instrument: Illumina HiSeq 2500. A second PCR of roughly 7 to 12 cycles was run with a J-beta primer mix and a sample-barcoded 5' primer. The public reads were run again by TCRdb, first through fastp at Q25 and then through MiXCR, and only productive beta chains were kept. Identical CDR3 proteins give one entry, which carries the most common genes and DNA. The sample includes 1.2 million to 1.5 million distinct CDR3 sequences, with roughly 60% observed a single time. The ten most abundant clones make up over 5% of the sample. Sequencing was carried out using blood. The source is a young man in good health.

The CDR3 DNA reads TGTGCCAGACCGGACAGGGTGACCGAGCAGTACTTC. Protein sequence: CARPDRVTEQYF. V is TRBV21-1 and J is TRBJ2-5; TRBD1 is the table's D call and was not checked against the DNA. The DNA matches TRBJ2-7 better at its end, which makes the J call doubtful. TRBV21-1 is described as a pseudogene. The CDR3 runs to 12 residues.

This chain connects TRBV12-3 or TRBV12-4 to TRBJ2-4, with 7 bases lining up with TRBD1. This CDR3 region has 15 residues. J was trimmed by 3 bases and V by 2 bases; bases with no gene match: 4. The CDR3 here is CASSLTGVGKNIQYF. CDR3 coding DNA: TGTGCCAGCAGTTTAACAGGGGTCGGCAAAAACATTCAGTACTTC.

This chain links TRBV4-1 with TRBJ2-1, with 10 positions matching TRBD2. Trimming at V came to 6 bases and at J to 0 bases, leaving 20 bases not matched to a gene. The CDR3 is made up of 21 amino acids. Germline CDR1 is MGHRA and CDR2 is YSYEKL. This CDR3 is CASREQGIELAGGSSYNEQFF. DNA for the CDR3: TGCGCCAGCAGGGAACAGGGGATTGAATTAGCGGGGGGAAGCTCCTACAATGAGCAGTTCTTC.

This clonotype showed up just once. Mismatch with germline at one junction end may stem from a read error. The J gene is TRBJ2-7, the V gene TRBV10-3; 9 bases map to TRBD2. The CDR3 is 15 amino acids. Germline CDR1 reads ENHRY; CDR2 reads SYGVKD. The chain's CDR3 is CAIRSGGSPSYGQYF. The CDR3 DNA follows: TGTGCCATCAGGAGCGGGGGGAGCCCCTCCTACGGGCAGTACTTC.

V is TRBV3-1 and J is TRBJ2-1; 7 positions match TRBD2. This CDR3 region has 13 residues. CDR1 is LGHDT and CDR2 is YNNKEL in the germline V gene (reference sequence). V trimming: 4 bases; J trimming: 9 bases; junction bases outside the gene matches: 6. The CDR3 sequence is CASSPSLAFEQFF. Here the CDR3 DNA reads TGTGCCAGCAGCCCCTCACTAGCGTTTGAGCAGTTCTTC.

V gene TRBV7-2 combines with J gene TRBJ2-7; 8 nucleotides match TRBD1. With V trimmed by 4 bases and J by 2 bases, 7 bases remained unmatched. This CDR3 comprises 15 residues. Per germline, CDR1 SGHTA and CDR2 FQGNSA. CDR3 loop: CASSSRTGQAYEQYF. The CDR3 nucleotides are TGTGCCAGCAGCTCAAGAACGGGACAGGCCTACGAGCAGTACTTC.

The chain recombines TRBV10-3 with TRBJ1-2; D not certain. This CDR3 is built from 16 residues. CDR1 and CDR2 from the germline V gene are ENHRY and SYGVKD. The V gene lost 0 bases and the J gene lost 0 bases, with 11 bases spanning the gap. The CDR3 nucleotides are TGTGCCATCAGTGAGTCGAATGGACGGGCTAACTATGGCTACACCTTC. Protein: CAISESNGRANYGYTF.

The chain carries TRBV29-1 and TRBJ2-2, with TRBD1 matching over 8 bases. V lost 2 bases to trimming and J lost 2 bases; unmatched junction nucleotides: 4. In germline, CDR1 is SQVTM, CDR2 ANQGSEA. The CDR3 extends over 15 amino acids. The CDR3 sequence: CSVEIRGRNTGELFF. DNA of the CDR3: TGCAGCGTTGAAATCAGGGGGCGTAACACCGGGGAGCTGTTTTTT.

The chain couples TRBV4-1 to TRBJ2-2; TRBD1 agrees at 8 bases. CDR1 and CDR2 from the germline V gene are MGHRA and YSYEKL. Trimming took 2 bases from V and 9 from J; bases not matched to a gene: 14. This CDR3 comprises 17 residues. CDR3 coding DNA: TGCGCCAGCAGCCAACTTCAGGACAGGGCTAGTCAACGGGAGCTGTTTTTT. Amino acids: CASSQLQDRASQRELFF.

The rearrangement joins TRBV11-1 to TRBJ2-1, with 8 bases aligning to TRBD2. The CDR3 covers 11 residues. Losses at the gene ends were 5 bases for V and 15 bases for J; bases not matched to a gene: 6. Germline CDR1 is SGHAT and CDR2 is FQDESV (reference sequence). In DNA form, the CDR3 reads TGTGCCAGCAGCGCCCCGGGGGGGCTGTTCTTC. Its protein is CASSAPGGLFF.

The CDR3 region has the DNA TGTGCCAGCAGTGCGGGACGGTACCAAGAGACCCAGTACTTC. As protein: CASSAGRYQETQYF. This sequence joins TRBV6-5 and TRBJ2-5; maybe TRBD2 (6 bases). The CDR3 has 14 residues. V was trimmed by 5 bases and J by 0 bases, leaving 10 bases between them. Germline CDR1 reads MNHEY; CDR2 reads SVGAGI.

The CDR3 reads CASSYSSGRPQFF. CDR3 in DNA: TGTGCCAGCAGTTACTCGAGCGGGAGACCGCAGTTCTTC. This chain links TRBV6-5 with TRBJ2-1; 8 positions agree with TRBD2. Per the germline V gene, CDR1 is MNHEY and CDR2 is SVGAGI. CDR3 length: 13 amino acids. The trim removed 0 bases at V and 12 bases at J, leaving 4 bases unmatched.

This rearrangement joins TRBV7-9 to TRBJ1-2, with D maybe TRBD1 (6 bases). V was shortened by 2 bases and J by 6 bases, with 13 bases between the two germline ends. The CDR3 runs 14 residues. Germline assignment: CDR1 SEHNR and CDR2 FQNEAQ (reference sequence). The CDR3 spells CASSLRLGGHGYTF. In DNA, the CDR3 is TGTGCCAGCAGCTTACGGCTTGGGGGGCATGGCTACACCTTC.

V usage is TRBV20-1 and J usage is TRBJ2-5; D is perhaps TRBD1 or TRBD2 (5 bases each). V gave up 6 bases and J gave up 0 bases, with 11 bases separating them. The CDR3 length is 13 residues. CDR1 is DFQATT and CDR2 is SNEGSKA in the germline V gene (reference sequence). The DNA for the CDR3 is TGCAGTGCCGATTGGGGGTACCAAGAGACCCAGTACTTC. Its translation is CSADWGYQETQYF.

This chain joins TRBV7-8 and TRBJ2-7; D unclear. Trimming removed 5 bases at V and 0 bases at J, with 11 bases between. The germline gives CDR1 SGHVS, CDR2 FQNEAQ. CDR3 size: 14 residues. The CDR3: CASSQPGFSYEQYF. Here the CDR3 DNA reads TGTGCCAGCAGCCAACCGGGTTTCTCCTACGAGCAGTACTTC. Complete variable domain (other parts from reference TRBV7-8 and TRBJ2-7): GAGVSQSPRYKVAKRGQDVALRCDPISGHVSLFWYQQALGQGPEFLTYFQNEAQLDKSGLPSDRFFAERPEGSVSTLKIQRTQQEDSAVYLCASSQPGFSYEQYFGPGTRLTVT.

The J gene is TRBJ2-7, the V gene TRBV7-9; D remains unclear. This CDR3 spans 13 amino acids. The germline CDR1 and CDR2 sequences are SEHNR and FQNEAQ (reference sequence). The ends were cut back, 5 bases at V and 3 bases at J, with 11 bases in the middle. In DNA, the CDR3 is TGTGCCAGCAGCGCCACCCGTCGCTACGAGCAGTACTTC. This translates into CASSATRRYEQYF.

The J gene is TRBJ2-3, the V gene TRBV19; 9 nucleotides line up with TRBD1. The CDR3 consists of 18 residues. V gave up 4 bases and J gave up 6 bases; unmatched junction bases: 17. Germline assignment: CDR1 LNHDA and CDR2 SQIVND (reference sequence). As DNA, the CDR3 is TGTGCCAGTAGTAACATCATTTTAACAGGGGGCGAGACGGATACGCAGTATTTT. Protein product: CASSNIILTGGETDTQYF.

This rearrangement joins TRBV6-5 to TRBJ2-5; tentative D call: TRBD1 (6 bases). Germline V gene lookup returns CDR1 MNHEY and CDR2 SVGAGI. The germline V and J ends were trimmed by 6 bases and 3 bases, with 17 bases remaining between them. CDR3 size: 15 residues. In nucleotides, the CDR3 is TGTGCCAGCAGGGGGGCAGGGTGGTTAGAAGAGACCCAGTACTTC. It specifies CASRGAGWLEETQYF.